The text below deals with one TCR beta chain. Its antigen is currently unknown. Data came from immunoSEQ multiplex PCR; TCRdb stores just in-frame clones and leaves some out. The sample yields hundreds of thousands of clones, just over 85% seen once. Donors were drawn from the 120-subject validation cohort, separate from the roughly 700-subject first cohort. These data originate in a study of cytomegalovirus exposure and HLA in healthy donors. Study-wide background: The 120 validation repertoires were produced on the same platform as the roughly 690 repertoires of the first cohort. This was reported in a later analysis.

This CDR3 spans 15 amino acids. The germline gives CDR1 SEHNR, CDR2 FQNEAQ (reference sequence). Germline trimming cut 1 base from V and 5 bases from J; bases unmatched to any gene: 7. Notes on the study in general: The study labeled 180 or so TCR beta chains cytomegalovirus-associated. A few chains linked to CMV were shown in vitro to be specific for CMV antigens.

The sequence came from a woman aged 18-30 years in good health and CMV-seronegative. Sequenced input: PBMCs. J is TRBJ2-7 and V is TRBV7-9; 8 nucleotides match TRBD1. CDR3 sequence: CASSLGYQGAHEQYF. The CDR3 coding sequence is TGTGCCAGCAGCTTAGGGTATCAGGGGGCCCACGAGCAGTACTTC.